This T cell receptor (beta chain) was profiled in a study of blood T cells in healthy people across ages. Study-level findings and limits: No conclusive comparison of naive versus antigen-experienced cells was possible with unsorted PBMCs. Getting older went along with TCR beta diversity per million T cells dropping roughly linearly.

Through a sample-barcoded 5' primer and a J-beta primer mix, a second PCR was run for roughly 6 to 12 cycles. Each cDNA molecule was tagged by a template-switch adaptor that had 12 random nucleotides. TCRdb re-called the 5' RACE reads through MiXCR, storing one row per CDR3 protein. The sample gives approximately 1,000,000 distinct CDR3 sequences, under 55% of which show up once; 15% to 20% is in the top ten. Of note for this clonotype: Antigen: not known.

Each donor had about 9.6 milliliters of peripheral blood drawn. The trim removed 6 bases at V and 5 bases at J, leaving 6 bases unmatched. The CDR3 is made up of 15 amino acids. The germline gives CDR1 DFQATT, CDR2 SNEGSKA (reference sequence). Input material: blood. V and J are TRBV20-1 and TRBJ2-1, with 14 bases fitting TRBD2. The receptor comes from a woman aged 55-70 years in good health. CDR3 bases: TGCAGTGCACCGACTAGCGGGAGGGGAAACAATGAGCAGTTCTTC. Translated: CSAPTSGRGNNEQFF.